Shown below are 32 T cell receptor beta chains from a single sample sequenced in a study of T cell changes during pregnancy in multiple sclerosis (dated by TCRdb to between 2017 and 2020). To prepare the library, the immunoSEQ multiplex PCR assay was applied. TCRdb retrieved this table from immuneACCESS and kept in-frame rearrangements only. Not all clones are present; in checked studies, unresolved V genes account for under half, and no reason is known for the remainder. Counted in this sample were 38,000 or so clones; around 94% of them appeared once. The ten top clones hold about 1.2% of the sample. This material consisted of peripheral blood, taken before pregnancy. The receptors were sampled from a female donor with multiple sclerosis, enrolled in a pregnancy study.

The chain links TRBV4-2 to TRBJ2-1, with 11 bases that match TRBD2. The CDR3 covers 15 residues. Germline V CDR1 and CDR2: LGHNA, YNFKEQ. The V and J ends lost 2 bases and 6 bases, in that order; junction bases with no gene match: 3. The chain's CDR3 is CASSQPTSGGNEQFF. The DNA for the CDR3 is TGTGCCAGCAGCCAACCTACTAGCGGGGGCAATGAGCAGTTCTTC.

V is TRBV11-2 and J is TRBJ2-1; D may be TRBD1 (5 bases). The germline V gene encodes CDR1 SGHAT and CDR2 FQNNGV. Trimming took off 2 bases at V and 4 bases at J, with 9 bases between the two ends. This CDR3 comprises 14 residues. DNA for the CDR3: TGTGCCAGCAGCTTACAACAGGAGTACAATGAGCAGTTCTTC. Protein sequence: CASSLQQEYNEQFF.

This clone was counted once. The rearrangement joins TRBV10-2 to TRBJ1-1, with D possibly matching TRBD1 (6 bases). Germline V gene data show CDR1 as WSHSY and CDR2 as SAAADI. The CDR3 has 13 residues. V lost 8 bases to trimming and J lost 5 bases, with 15 bases between them. The CDR3 spells CASLPGTWTEAFF. The CDR3 coding sequence is TGCGCCAGCCTGCCAGGGACATGGACTGAAGCTTTCTTT.

V usage is TRBV10-3 and J usage is TRBJ1-3, with 7 positions matching TRBD1. CDR1 is ENHRY and CDR2 is SYGVKD in the germline V gene. The CDR3 consists of 16 residues. The V gene end was trimmed by 6 bases and the J gene end by 3 bases; junction bases not matched to a gene: 11. CDR3 DNA sequence: TGTGCCATCAGCCGCTCTCTACAGGGGTATGGAAACACCATATATTTT. Its translation is CAISRSLQGYGNTIYF.

V gene TRBV6-1 combines with J gene TRBJ2-4; 7 bases fit TRBD2. V gave up 4 bases and J gave up 0 bases; unmatched junction bases: 3. The V gene's germline CDR1 is MNHNS and CDR2 SASEGT. CDR3 length: 15 amino acids. The CDR3 nucleotides are TGTGCCAGCAGTGGGGGGACTAAAGCCAAAAACATTCAGTACTTC. Protein product: CASSGGTKAKNIQYF.

The rearrangement links TRBV6-5 to TRBJ1-1; TRBD1 might be the D (5 bases). Germline CDR1 is MNHEY and CDR2 is SVGAGI. V lost 7 bases to trimming and J lost 3 bases, with 9 bases between them. The CDR3 consists of 12 residues. The CDR3 DNA reads TGTGCCAGCAAAGGGGTAGACACTGAAGCTTTCTTT. Translation gives CASKGVDTEAFF.

This chain joins TRBV7-3 and TRBJ2-1; D gene uncertain. Germline CDR1 is SGHTA and CDR2 is FQGTGA. Trimming removed 1 base at V and 8 bases at J, with 6 bases between. The CDR3 loop spans 12 amino acids. The DNA for the CDR3 is TGTGCCAGCAGCTTAAGAGTCTATGAGCAGTTCTTC. It specifies CASSLRVYEQFF.

The chain has TRBV6-5 and TRBJ2-5; D is unclear. The V gene lost 0 bases and the J gene lost 4 bases, with 9 bases spanning the gap. The V gene's germline CDR1 is MNHEY and CDR2 SVGAGI. The CDR3 loop spans 14 amino acids. In DNA form, the CDR3 reads TGTGCCAGCAGTTACTCGATGTCACTAGAGACCCAGTACTTC. It specifies CASSYSMSLETQYF.

This chain joins TRBV7-9 and TRBJ2-7; 8 nucleotides agree with TRBD1. The J segment lost 5 bases and the V segment lost 5 bases, leaving 8 bases of the junction unmatched. The CDR3 sequence is 14 residues long. CDR1 and CDR2 (germline): SEHNR, FQNEAQ (reference sequence). In nucleotides, the CDR3 is TGTGCCAGCAGCCCCCAGACAGGGGCCAACGAGCAGTACTTC. It translates to CASSPQTGANEQYF.

Here the CDR3 reads CASSLTSSLTEQFF. In DNA, the CDR3 is TGTGCCAGCAGCTTAACTAGCTCCTTAACTGAGCAGTTCTTC. The chain has TRBV7-3 and TRBJ2-1; no firm D call. The CDR3 runs 14 residues. Trimming cost V 0 bases and J 9 bases, with 12 bases left between them. Germline V lookup: CDR1 SGHTA, CDR2 FQGTGA.

This sequence joins TRBV11-2 and TRBJ2-5, with D possibly being TRBD2 (5 bases). The CDR3 has 13 amino acids. Looked up from germline, CDR1 is SGHAT and CDR2 is FQNNGV. For the CDR3, the DNA is TGTGCGTCGGCCGAGGGTGCGGGAGAGACCCAGTACTTC. Amino acids: CASAEGAGETQYF.

The chain links TRBV19 to TRBJ1-5; D gene uncertain. The CDR3 contains 13 residues. CDR1 is LNHDA and CDR2 is SQIVND in the germline V gene (reference sequence). V lost 2 bases and J 5 bases, leaving 7 bases between the germline ends. CDR3 nucleotides: TGTGCCAGTAGTATATCGGGGTATCAGCCCCAGCATTTT. Protein: CASSISGYQPQHF.

The chain employs TRBV5-5 and TRBJ2-1; 7 bases line up with TRBD1. The trim removed 4 bases at V and 1 base at J, leaving 8 bases unmatched. Looked up from germline, CDR1 is SGHKS and CDR2 is YYEKEE (reference sequence). This CDR3 is built from 16 residues. CDR3 protein: CASSPPRTGSYNEQFF. DNA of the CDR3: TGTGCCAGCAGCCCACCCCGGACAGGTTCCTACAATGAGCAGTTCTTC.

The chain is built from TRBV28 and TRBJ2-3; D might be TRBD1 (5 bases). Deletions cut 4 bases from V and 0 bases from J, with 17 bases between. This CDR3 is built from 17 residues. The germline V gene encodes CDR1 MDHEN and CDR2 SYDVKM. The CDR3 is CASSSTQATSSTDTQYF. The CDR3 DNA follows: TGTGCCAGCAGTTCAACACAGGCTACGAGTAGCACAGATACGCAGTATTTT.

The V call is TRBV10-3, the J call TRBJ1-2; TRBD1 matches 7 bases. CDR1 ENHRY and CDR2 SYGVKD come from the germline V gene. CDR3 length: 12 residues. After removal of 10 bases from V and 2 bases from J, the junction contained 4 bases not matched to a gene. The CDR3 nucleotides read TGTGCCACCGAGACAGGGAACTATGGCTACACCTTC. Amino acid sequence: CATETGNYGYTF.

CDR3 DNA sequence: TGTGCCAGCAGCCCCGAGCGGGGGGGGTACGAGCAGTACTTC. Protein sequence: CASSPERGGYEQYF. The V gene is TRBV4-2, the J gene TRBJ2-7; 10 bases are a match to TRBD2. The trim removed 4 bases at V and 4 bases at J, leaving 4 bases unmatched. Germline CDR1 and CDR2: LGHNA and YNFKEQ. CDR3 length: 14 amino acids.

The chain carries TRBV5-4 and TRBJ1-2; 7 positions agree with TRBD1. This CDR3 has 14 residues. The germline gives CDR1 SGHNT, CDR2 YYREEE (reference sequence). V was pared by 0 bases and J by 8 bases, with 7 bases of the junction left unmatched. The CDR3 spells CASSLGGDRIGYTF. The DNA of the CDR3 is TGTGCCAGCAGCTTGGGAGGGGACAGAATAGGCTACACCTTC.

In its sample, this clone was seen once. V usage is TRBV4-1 and J usage is TRBJ2-2; 9 nucleotides line up with TRBD2. V shed 4 bases, J shed 5 bases, and the junction held 8 bases outside the gene matches. This CDR3 is built from 16 residues. The V gene's germline CDR1 is MGHRA and CDR2 YSYEKL. CDR3 sequence: CASSLVAGGRTGELFF. The CDR3 nucleotides read TGCGCCAGCAGCCTGGTGGCGGGAGGGCGGACCGGGGAGCTGTTTTTT.

This chain joins TRBV7-2 and TRBJ2-2, with no clear D. This CDR3 region has 11 residues. In germline, CDR1 is SGHTA, CDR2 FQGNSA. Trimming removed 5 bases from V and 9 bases from J, with 7 bases in between. The CDR3 protein is CASSLSRELFF. CDR3 DNA: TGTGCCAGCAGCCTCTCCCGGGAGCTGTTTTTT.

V is TRBV19 and J is TRBJ2-1; 9 bases map to TRBD2. The junction had 14 bases not matched to a gene; V was cut back by 5 bases and J by 9 bases. CDR1 and CDR2 (germline): LNHDA, SQIVND (reference sequence). The CDR3 is 16 amino acids. The CDR3 spells CASSLVAGVLLVEQFF. CDR3 DNA sequence: TGTGCCAGTAGTTTGGTAGCGGGAGTTTTATTGGTTGAGCAGTTCTTC.

This chain joins TRBV7-2 and TRBJ2-5, with 8 bases lining up with TRBD2. The V gene end was trimmed by 5 bases and the J gene end by 5 bases; junction bases not matched to a gene: 10. CDR3 length: 15 residues. Germline lookup yields CDR1 SGHTA and CDR2 FQGNSA. The CDR3 bases are TGTGCCAGCAGCCCACAGGCGGGAGGTAGGGAGACCCAGTACTTC. Translating gives CASSPQAGGRETQYF.

The chain has TRBV4-1 and TRBJ1-2; possible D gene TRBD1, 6 bases. Between the trimmed V and J ends, which lost 2 bases and 1 base, there was a span of 14 bases. Germline CDR1 is MGHRA and CDR2 is YSYEKL. The CDR3 has 16 amino acids. The CDR3 coding sequence is TGCGCCAGCAGCCAACCCGGACAGCTATTTAACTATGGCTACACCTTC. Its translation: CASSQPGQLFNYGYTF.

The chain uses TRBV7-6 and TRBJ2-1; 7 nucleotides agree with TRBD2. Trimming cost V 1 base and J 7 bases; bases outside gene matches: 7. This CDR3 comprises 15 residues. Germline V CDR1 and CDR2: SGHVS, FNYEAQ. The CDR3 loop reads CASSLGVGGNNEQFF. The CDR3 nucleotides read TGTGCCAGCAGCTTAGGAGTGGGGGGGAATAATGAGCAGTTCTTC.

This clone was counted once. The chain combines TRBV6-4 with TRBJ2-7, with a tentative D call TRBD2 (5 bases). Per germline, CDR1 MRHNA and CDR2 SNTAGT. Trimming shortened V by 0 bases and J by 2 bases, and 14 bases separated the two germline ends. CDR3 size: 16 residues. DNA of the CDR3: TGTGCCAGCAGTGACTCGAGATGGCGGGCGACCTACGAGCAGTACTTC. Translated: CASSDSRWRATYEQYF.

This clone appeared a few times. V is TRBV4-2 and J is TRBJ2-7; 7 nucleotides match TRBD2. V lost 1 base to trimming and J lost 2 bases; unmatched junction nucleotides: 5. The CDR3 contains 15 residues. Germline-derived CDR1 and CDR2 are LGHNA and YNFKEQ. The CDR3 DNA reads TGTGCCAGCAGCCAAGGTCTAGCGGATCCCTACGAGCAGTACTTC. Translation gives CASSQGLADPYEQYF.

With respect to this clone: Compared with germline, one end of the junction differs, possibly owing to a read error. The chain links TRBV7-7 to TRBJ1-1, with D unresolved. The CDR3 is 13 residues long. Germline loops: CDR1 SSHAT, CDR2 FNYEAQ (reference sequence). The CDR3, as DNA: TGTGCTAGCAGCCTCGGGGAAAGCACTGAAGCTTTCTTT. This sequence encodes CASSLGESTEAFF.

This clone was seen just once. The chain links TRBV7-2 to TRBJ2-1; tentative D call: TRBD2 (5 bases). The CDR3 has 14 amino acids. Germline-derived CDR1 and CDR2 are SGHTA and FQGNSA. The V end was cut by 5 bases, the J end by 0 bases, with 8 bases between. CDR3 sequence (DNA): TGTGCCAGCAGCACGGGATTCTCCTACAATGAGCAGTTCTTC. Encoded protein: CASSTGFSYNEQFF. The complete variable domain, with remaining parts taken from reference TRBV7-2 and TRBJ2-1, reads GAGVSQSPSNKVTEKGKDVELRCDPISGHTALYWYRQSLGQGLEFLIYFQGNSAPDKSGLPSDRFSAERTGGSVSTLTIQRTQQEDSAVYLCASSTGFSYNEQFFGPGTRLTVL.

The chain carries TRBV10-2 and TRBJ2-7, with 7 bases that match TRBD1. J gave up 5 bases and V 0 bases, and 7 bases lay outside the gene matches. The CDR3 extends over 15 amino acids. CDR1 is WSHSY, CDR2 SAAADI, per germline. CDR3 DNA sequence: TGCGCCAGCAGTGAGTCTGGGACAGCTCGTGACGAGCAGTACTTC. Encoded protein: CASSESGTARDEQYF.

The J gene is TRBJ2-3, the V gene TRBV12-1; no check of the table's D call, TRBD2, against the DNA was made. TRBV12-1 is labeled a pseudogene. This CDR3 is built from 19 residues. CDR3 sequence (DNA): TGTGCCAGCAGCCCGACGCGGGGGACTAGCGCGACTCGCACAGATACGCAGTATTTT. This codes for CASSPTRGTSATRTDTQYF.

V is TRBV9 and J is TRBJ2-1; 12 bases agree with TRBD2. CDR3 length equals 19 residues. The V gene end was trimmed by 0 bases and the J gene end by 0 bases; junction bases not matched to a gene: 7. Germline CDR1 and CDR2: SGDLS and YYNGEE. DNA of the CDR3: TGTGCCAGCAGCGTAGTGGGACTAGCGGGTCGCAGCTCCTACAATGAGCAGTTCTTC. Residues: CASSVVGLAGRSSYNEQFF.

The chain employs TRBV6-5 and TRBJ1-1, with D tentatively TRBD1 (5 bases). Looked up from germline, CDR1 is MNHEY and CDR2 is SVGAGI. V was trimmed by 1 base and J by 2 bases, leaving 11 bases between them. The length of the CDR3 is 15 residues. CDR3: CASSYWGRANTEAFF. DNA of the CDR3: TGTGCCAGCAGTTACTGGGGCAGGGCTAACACTGAAGCTTTCTTT.

The rearrangement uses TRBV7-3 and TRBJ2-7, with 7 bases identical to TRBD2. This CDR3 contains 16 residues. Germline V gene lookup returns CDR1 SGHTA and CDR2 FQGTGA. Losses at the gene ends were 7 bases for V and 3 bases for J; bases not matched to a gene: 15. CDR3 DNA: TGTGCCAGCACCCAACGCTCTAGCGGACGACTCTACGAGCAGTACTTC. Protein: CASTQRSSGRLYEQYF.